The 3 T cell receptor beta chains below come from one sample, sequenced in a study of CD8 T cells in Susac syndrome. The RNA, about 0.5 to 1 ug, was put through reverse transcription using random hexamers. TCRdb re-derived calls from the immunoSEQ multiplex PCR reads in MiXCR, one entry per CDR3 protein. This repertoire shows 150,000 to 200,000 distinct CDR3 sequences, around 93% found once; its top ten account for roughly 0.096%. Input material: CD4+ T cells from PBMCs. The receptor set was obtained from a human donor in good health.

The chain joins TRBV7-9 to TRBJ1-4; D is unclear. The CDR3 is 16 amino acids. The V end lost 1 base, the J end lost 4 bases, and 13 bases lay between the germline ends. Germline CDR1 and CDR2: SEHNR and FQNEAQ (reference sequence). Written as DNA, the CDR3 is TGTGCCAGCAGCTTAGATCCCGGACGGGTTAATGAAAAACTGTTTTTT. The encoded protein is CASSLDPGRVNEKLFF.

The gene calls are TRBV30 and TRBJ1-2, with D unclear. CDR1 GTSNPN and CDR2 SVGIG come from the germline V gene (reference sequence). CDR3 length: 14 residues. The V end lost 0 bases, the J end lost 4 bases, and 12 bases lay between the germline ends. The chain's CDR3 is CAWSVNGERYGYTF. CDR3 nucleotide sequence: TGTGCCTGGAGTGTTAATGGGGAACGCTATGGCTACACCTTC.

The CDR3 coding sequence is TGCAGTGCTGTAGGAGGAGGCGCAGATACGCAGTATTTT. Protein product: CSAVGGGADTQYF. The chain couples TRBV20-1 to TRBJ2-3; TRBD2 might be the D (5 bases). Trimming removed 5 bases from V and 4 bases from J, with 13 bases in between. This CDR3 has 13 amino acids. Germline V gene data show CDR1 as DFQATT and CDR2 as SNEGSKA (reference sequence).